This T cell receptor beta chain was identified during a study of blood T cell repertoires in COVID-19. Whole-study context: Acute-phase and convalescent COVID-19 samples originated in the United States, Italy and Spain. Nucleic acid was either cDNA or gDNA, and it came from T cells, B-cell-depleted T cells, or PBMCs.

The CDR3 spans 16 residues. V shed 1 base, J shed 0 bases, and the junction held 5 bases outside the gene matches. CDR1 is SGHRS and CDR2 is YFSETQ in the germline V gene. Source study methods: Reference gene primer amplification in the assay estimated nucleated cell counts. Libraries were prepared by immunoSEQ multiplex PCR; TCRdb keeps only in-frame clonotypes and omits some of them. The D gene and trimming were derived from the DNA, and the V and J assignments and clone size from that table. The table has approximately 100,000 clones, 70% to 90% seen once. Sequencing used peripheral blood. This chain links TRBV5-1 with TRBJ2-3, with 7 bases fitting TRBD2. This TCR was recovered from a man over 45 in a cohort sampled during active COVID-19. The CDR3 here is CASSLLPSGSTDTQYF. The CDR3 bases are TGCGCCAGCAGCTTGTTGCCTAGCGGTAGCACAGATACGCAGTATTTT. The full variable domain, with the rest looked up from reference TRBV5-1 and TRBJ2-3, is KAGVTQTPRYLIKTRGQQVTLSCSPISGHRSVSWYQQTPGQGLQFLFEYFSETQRNKGNFPGRFSGRQFSNSRSEMNVSTLELGDSALYLCASSLLPSGSTDTQYFGPGTRLTVL.